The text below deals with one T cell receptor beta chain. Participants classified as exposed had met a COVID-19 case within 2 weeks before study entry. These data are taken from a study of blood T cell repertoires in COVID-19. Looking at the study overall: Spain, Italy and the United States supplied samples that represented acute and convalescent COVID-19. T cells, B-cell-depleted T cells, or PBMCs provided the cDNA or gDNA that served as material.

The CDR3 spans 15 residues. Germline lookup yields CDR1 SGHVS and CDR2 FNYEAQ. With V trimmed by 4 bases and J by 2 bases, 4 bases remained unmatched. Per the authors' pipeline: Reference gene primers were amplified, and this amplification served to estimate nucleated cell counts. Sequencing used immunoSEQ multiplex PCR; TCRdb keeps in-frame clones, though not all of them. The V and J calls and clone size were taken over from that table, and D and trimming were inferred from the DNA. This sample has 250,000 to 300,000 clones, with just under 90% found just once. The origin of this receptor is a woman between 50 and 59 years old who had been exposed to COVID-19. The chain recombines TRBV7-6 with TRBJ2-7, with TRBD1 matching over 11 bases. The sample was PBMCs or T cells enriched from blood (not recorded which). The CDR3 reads CASSSGTGGTYEQYF. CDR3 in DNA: TGTGCCAGCAGCTCCGGGACAGGGGGGACCTACGAGCAGTACTTC.